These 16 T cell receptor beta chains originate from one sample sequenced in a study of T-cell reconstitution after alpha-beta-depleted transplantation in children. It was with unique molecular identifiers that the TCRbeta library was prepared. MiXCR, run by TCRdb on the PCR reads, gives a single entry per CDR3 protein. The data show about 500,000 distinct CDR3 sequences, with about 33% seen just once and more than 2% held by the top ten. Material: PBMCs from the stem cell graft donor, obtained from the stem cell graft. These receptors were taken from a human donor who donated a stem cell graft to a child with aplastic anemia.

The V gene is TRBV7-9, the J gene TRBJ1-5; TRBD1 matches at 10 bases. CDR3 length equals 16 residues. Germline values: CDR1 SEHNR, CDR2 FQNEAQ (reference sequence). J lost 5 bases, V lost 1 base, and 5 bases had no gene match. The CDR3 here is CASSLGRGQGDQPQHF. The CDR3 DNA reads TGTGCCAGCAGCTTAGGCCGAGGACAGGGGGATCAGCCCCAGCATTTT.

CDR3 sequence reads: CASSQGLAGDYEQYV. The CDR3 nucleotides read TGTGCCAGCTCACAGGGACTAGCGGGAGACTACGAGCAGTACGTC. The chain employs TRBV18 and TRBJ2-7, with 14 bases aligning to TRBD2. The V gene's germline CDR1 is KGHSH and CDR2 LQKENI. The junction had 2 bases not matched to a gene; V was cut back by 4 bases and J by 3 bases. The CDR3 consists of 15 residues.

In DNA form, the CDR3 reads TGTGCCAGCAGTCCCACCCAAGGACGGAACACTGAAGCTTTCTTT. Its translation is CASSPTQGRNTEAFF. The genes are TRBV6-2 or TRBV6-3 and TRBJ1-1; D not resolved. V gave up 5 bases and J gave up 1 base, with 14 bases separating them. Germline V CDR1 and CDR2: MNHEY, SVGEGT. The CDR3 runs to 15 residues.

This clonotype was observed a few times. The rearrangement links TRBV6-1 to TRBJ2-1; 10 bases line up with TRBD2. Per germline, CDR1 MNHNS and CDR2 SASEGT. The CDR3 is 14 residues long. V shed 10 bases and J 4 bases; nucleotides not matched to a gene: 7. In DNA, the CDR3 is TGTGCCACCAAAACTAGCGGGGAATACAATGAGCAGTTCTTC. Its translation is CATKTSGEYNEQFF.

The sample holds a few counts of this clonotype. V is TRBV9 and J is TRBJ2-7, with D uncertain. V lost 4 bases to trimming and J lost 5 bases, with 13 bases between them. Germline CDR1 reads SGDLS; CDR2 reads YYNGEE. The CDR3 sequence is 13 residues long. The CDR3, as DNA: TGTGCCAGCAGCCCTTCCTTCCGAGACGAGCAGTACTTC. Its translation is CASSPSFRDEQYF.

The CDR3 reads CATGPRGGRANEQFF. CDR3 in DNA: TGTGCCACCGGCCCGCGCGGCGGGAGGGCCAATGAGCAGTTCTTC. The rearrangement links TRBV10-3 to TRBJ2-1; 9 bases fit TRBD2. There are 15 residues in the CDR3. The V gene's germline CDR1 is ENHRY and CDR2 SYGVKD. The junction had 13 bases not matched to a gene; V was cut back by 10 bases and J by 6 bases.

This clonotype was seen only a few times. As DNA, the CDR3 is TGTGCCAGCAGCTACGGCAGGGGAGTGACCTACAATGAGCAGTTCTTC. It encodes CASSYGRGVTYNEQFF. This chain uses TRBV7-9 with TRBJ2-1; a weak D match, TRBD1 (6 bases). CDR1 is SEHNR, CDR2 FQNEAQ, per germline (reference sequence). CDR3 size: 16 residues. V lost 4 bases, J lost 2 bases, and 15 bases lay in between.

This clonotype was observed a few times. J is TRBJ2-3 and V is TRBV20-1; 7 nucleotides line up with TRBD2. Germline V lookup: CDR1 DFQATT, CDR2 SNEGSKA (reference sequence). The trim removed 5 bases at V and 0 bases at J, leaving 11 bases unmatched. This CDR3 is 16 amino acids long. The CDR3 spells CSAEPSSSGSTDTQYF. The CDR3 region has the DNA TGCAGTGCTGAACCATCTTCTAGCGGTAGCACAGATACGCAGTATTTT.

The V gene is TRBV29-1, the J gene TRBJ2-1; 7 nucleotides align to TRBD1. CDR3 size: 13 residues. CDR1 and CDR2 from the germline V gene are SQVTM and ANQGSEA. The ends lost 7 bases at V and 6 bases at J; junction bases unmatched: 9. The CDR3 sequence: CSGQTGPSNEQFF. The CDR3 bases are TGCAGCGGTCAGACAGGGCCCTCCAATGAGCAGTTCTTC.

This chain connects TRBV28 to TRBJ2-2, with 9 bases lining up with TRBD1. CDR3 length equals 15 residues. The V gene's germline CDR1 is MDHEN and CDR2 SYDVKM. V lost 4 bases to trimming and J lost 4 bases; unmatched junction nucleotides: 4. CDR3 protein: CASSSQGAGTGELFF. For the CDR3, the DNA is TGTGCCAGCAGTTCACAGGGGGCCGGCACCGGGGAGCTGTTTTTT.

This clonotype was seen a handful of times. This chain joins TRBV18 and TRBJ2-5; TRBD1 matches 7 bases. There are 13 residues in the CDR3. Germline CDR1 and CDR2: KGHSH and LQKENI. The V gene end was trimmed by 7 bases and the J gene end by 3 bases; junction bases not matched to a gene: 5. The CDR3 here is CASLLGQEETQYF. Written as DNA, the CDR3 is TGTGCCAGCTTACTCGGACAGGAAGAGACCCAGTACTTC. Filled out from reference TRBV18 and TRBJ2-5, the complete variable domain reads NAGVMQNPRHLVRRRGQEARLRCSPMKGHSHVYWYRQLPEEGLKFMVYLQKENIIDESGMPKERFSAEFPKEGPSILRIQQVVRGDSAAYFCASLLGQEETQYFGPGTRLLVL.

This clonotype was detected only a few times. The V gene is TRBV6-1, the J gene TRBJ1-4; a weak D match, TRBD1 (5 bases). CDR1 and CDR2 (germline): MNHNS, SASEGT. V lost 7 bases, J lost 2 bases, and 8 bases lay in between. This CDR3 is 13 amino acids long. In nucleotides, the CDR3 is TGTGCCAGCAAGAGGGGCACTAATGAAAAACTGTTTTTT. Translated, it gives CASKRGTNEKLFF.

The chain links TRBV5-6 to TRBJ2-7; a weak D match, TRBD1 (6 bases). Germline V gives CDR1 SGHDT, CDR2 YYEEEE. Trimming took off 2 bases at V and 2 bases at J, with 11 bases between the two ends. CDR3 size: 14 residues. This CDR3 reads CASSFLDRPYEQYV. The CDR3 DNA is TGTGCCAGCAGCTTTTTGGACAGACCCTACGAGCAGTACGTC.

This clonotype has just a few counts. The CDR3 DNA reads as TGTGCCAGCAGCTTTCGAGCGGGAGGTCCCGATACGCAGTATTTT. The encoded protein is CASSFRAGGPDTQYF. The V gene is TRBV11-2, the J gene TRBJ2-3, with 9 bases matching TRBD2. Looked up from germline, CDR1 is SGHAT and CDR2 is FQNNGV. This CDR3 comprises 15 residues. The J segment lost 6 bases and the V segment lost 3 bases, leaving 7 bases of the junction unmatched.

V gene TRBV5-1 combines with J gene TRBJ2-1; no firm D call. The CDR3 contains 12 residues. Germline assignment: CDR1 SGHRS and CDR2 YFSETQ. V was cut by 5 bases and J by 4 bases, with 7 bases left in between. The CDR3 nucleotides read TGCGCCAGCAGTGACCAGTACAATGAGCAGTTCTTC. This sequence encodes CASSDQYNEQFF.

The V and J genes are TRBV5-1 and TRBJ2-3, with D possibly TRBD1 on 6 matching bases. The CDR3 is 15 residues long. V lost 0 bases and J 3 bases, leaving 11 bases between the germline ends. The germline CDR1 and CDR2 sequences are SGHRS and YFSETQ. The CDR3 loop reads CASSLAGDLTDTQYF. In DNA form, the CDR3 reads TGCGCCAGCAGCTTGGCAGGGGATCTTACAGATACGCAGTATTTT. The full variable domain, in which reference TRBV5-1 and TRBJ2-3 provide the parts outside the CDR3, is KAGVTQTPRYLIKTRGQQVTLSCSPISGHRSVSWYQQTPGQGLQFLFEYFSETQRNKGNFPGRFSGRQFSNSRSEMNVSTLELGDSALYLCASSLAGDLTDTQYFGPGTRLTVL.